This entry lists 7 T cell receptor beta chains sequenced from one sample in a study of T cells in Graves' hyperthyroidism and ophthalmopathy. Amplification targeted TCR beta CDR3 regions from RNA transcripts. A first-round RT-PCR of the TCR CDR3 used the HTBI primer set. TCRdb itself ran the multiplex PCR reads through MiXCR, one entry per CDR3 protein. The sample yields hundreds of thousands of distinct CDR3 sequences, 22% seen once. The sample comprised blood. The source of these receptors is a man under 40 with Graves' ophthalmopathy.

The chain couples TRBV5-1 to TRBJ2-2, with 7 bases fitting TRBD1. Losses at the gene ends were 6 bases for V and 6 bases for J; bases not matched to a gene: 5. The CDR3 consists of 13 residues. CDR1 is SGHRS and CDR2 is YFSETQ in the germline V gene. CDR3 region: CASTTGWAGELFF. CDR3 nucleotide sequence: TGCGCCAGCACGACAGGGTGGGCCGGGGAGCTGTTTTTT.

A few counts support this clonotype. The gene calls are TRBV2 and TRBJ2-1; D may match TRBD1 or TRBD2 (5 bases each). Trimming removed 6 bases at V and 8 bases at J, with 17 bases between. This CDR3 spans 14 amino acids. The germline V gene encodes CDR1 SNHLY and CDR2 FYNNEI. CDR3 nucleotide sequence: TGTGCCAGCAGCGGCGGACACACTAGGGATGAGCAGTTCTTC. Amino acids: CASSGGHTRDEQFF.

The chain links TRBV6-2 or TRBV6-3 to TRBJ1-2, with D perhaps TRBD1 (5 bases). The germline CDR1 and CDR2 sequences are MNHEY and SVGEGT. Trimming removed 5 bases from V and 4 bases from J, with 17 bases in between. The CDR3 length is 15 residues. The CDR3 DNA follows: TGTGCCAGCAGTAGCCCCCAGGGAATGATCTATGGCTACACCTTC. This sequence encodes CASSSPQGMIYGYTF.

Comment on this clonotype: At one end the junction does not follow the germline gene, possibly because of a read error. The J gene is TRBJ2-3, the V gene TRBV5-5; 7 bases match TRBD2. The CDR3 length is 15 residues. Looked up from germline, CDR1 is SGHKS and CDR2 is YYEKEE (reference sequence). In DNA, the CDR3 is TGCGCCAGCAGCTTGACGCGGGAGACCCAAGATACGCAGTATTTT. Amino acids: CASSLTRETQDTQYF.

This clonotype was seen at least ten times. The chain combines TRBV11-2 with TRBJ1-2; D is unresolved. This CDR3 has 14 amino acids. Germline CDR1 and CDR2: SGHAT and FQNNGV. V lost 1 base and J lost 1, with 7 bases in between. The CDR3 nucleotides read TGTGCCAGCAGCTTAGCGGCAAGTAACTATGGCTACACCTTC. Its protein product is CASSLAASNYGYTF.

This clonotype was found a few times. The rearrangement uses TRBV13 and TRBJ1-5; TRBD1 agrees at 7 bases. The length of the CDR3 is 16 residues. The junction had 9 bases not matched to a gene; V was cut back by 2 bases and J by 5 bases. CDR1 is PRHDT and CDR2 is FYEKMQ in the germline V gene (reference sequence). The chain's CDR3 is CASSLRAGGEDQPQHF. CDR3 sequence (DNA): TGTGCCAGCAGCTTAAGGGCAGGGGGAGAAGATCAGCCCCAGCATTTT. The variable domain in full, completed from reference TRBV13 and TRBJ1-5, reads AAGVIQSPRHLIKEKRETATLKCYPIPRHDTVYWYQQGPGQDPQFLISFYEKMQSDKGSIPDRFSAQQFSDYHSELNMSSLELGDSALYFCASSLRAGGEDQPQHFGDGTRLSIL.

The rearrangement uses TRBV12-3 or TRBV12-4 and TRBJ2-7, with a tentative D call TRBD2 (5 bases). This CDR3 spans 15 amino acids. Trimming stripped 3 bases from V and 6 bases from J, with 18 bases between. CDR3 loop: CASSFSVGVVAEQYF. Written as DNA, the CDR3 is TGTGCCAGCAGTTTTAGTGTGGGAGTGGTCGCCGAGCAGTACTTC.